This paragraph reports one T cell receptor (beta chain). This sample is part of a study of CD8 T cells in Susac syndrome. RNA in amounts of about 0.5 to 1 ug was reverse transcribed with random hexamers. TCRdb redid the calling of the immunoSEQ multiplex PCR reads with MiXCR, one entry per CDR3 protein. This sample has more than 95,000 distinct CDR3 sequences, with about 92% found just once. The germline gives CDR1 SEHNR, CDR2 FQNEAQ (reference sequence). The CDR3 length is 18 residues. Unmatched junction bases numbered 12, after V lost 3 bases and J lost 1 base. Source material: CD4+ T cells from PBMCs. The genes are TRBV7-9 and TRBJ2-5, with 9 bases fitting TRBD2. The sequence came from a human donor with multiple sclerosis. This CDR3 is CASSFGSRSGGTQETQYF. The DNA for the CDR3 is TGTGCCAGCAGCTTTGGGTCTCGGAGCGGGGGGACCCAAGAGACCCAGTACTTC.